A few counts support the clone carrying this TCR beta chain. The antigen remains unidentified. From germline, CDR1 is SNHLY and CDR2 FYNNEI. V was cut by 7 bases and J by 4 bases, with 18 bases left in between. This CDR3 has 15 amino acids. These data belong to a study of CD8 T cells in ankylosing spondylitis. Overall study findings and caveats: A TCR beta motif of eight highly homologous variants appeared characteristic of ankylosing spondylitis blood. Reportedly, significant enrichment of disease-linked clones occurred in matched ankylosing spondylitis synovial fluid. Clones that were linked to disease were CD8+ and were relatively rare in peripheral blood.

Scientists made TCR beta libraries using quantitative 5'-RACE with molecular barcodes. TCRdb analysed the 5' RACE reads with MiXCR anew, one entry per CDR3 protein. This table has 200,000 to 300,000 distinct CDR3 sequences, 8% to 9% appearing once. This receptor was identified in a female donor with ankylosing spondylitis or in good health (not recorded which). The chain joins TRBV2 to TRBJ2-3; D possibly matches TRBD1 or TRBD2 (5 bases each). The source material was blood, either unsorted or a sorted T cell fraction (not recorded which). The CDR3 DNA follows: TGTGCCAGCACCCCGAGGGGCAGGGCCGCAGATACGCAGTATTTT. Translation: CASTPRGRAADTQYF. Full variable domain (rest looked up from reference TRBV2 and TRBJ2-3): EPEVTQTPSHQVTQMGQEVILRCVPISNHLYFYWYRQILGQKVEFLVSFYNNEISEKSEIFDDQFSVERPDGSNFTLKIRSTKLEDSAMYFCASTPRGRAADTQYFGPGTRLTVL.